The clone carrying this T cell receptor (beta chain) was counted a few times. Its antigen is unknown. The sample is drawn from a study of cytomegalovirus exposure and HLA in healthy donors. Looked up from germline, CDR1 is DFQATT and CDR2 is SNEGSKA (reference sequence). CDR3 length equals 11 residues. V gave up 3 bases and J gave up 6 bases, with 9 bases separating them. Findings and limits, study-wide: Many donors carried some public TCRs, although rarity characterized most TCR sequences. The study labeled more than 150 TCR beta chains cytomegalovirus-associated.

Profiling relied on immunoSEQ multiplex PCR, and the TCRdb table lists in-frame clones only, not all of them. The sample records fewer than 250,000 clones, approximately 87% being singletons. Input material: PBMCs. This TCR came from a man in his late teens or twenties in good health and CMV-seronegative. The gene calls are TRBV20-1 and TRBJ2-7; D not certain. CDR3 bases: TGCAGTGCTAGCCCCCATTCCGAGCAGTACTTC. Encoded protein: CSASPHSEQYF.